This paragraph covers one T cell receptor (beta chain) sequence. Its antigen is as yet unknown. These data originate in a study of shared clonotypes between healthy human individuals. Overall study results and limits: Sequencing depth was predicted to influence how clonotypes are shared among donors.

Germline values: CDR1 GTSNPN, CDR2 SVGIG (reference sequence). This CDR3 region has 11 residues. TCRdb's copy holds only in-frame clones and misses some; the assay was immunoSEQ multiplex PCR. The sample lists about 640,000 clones; less than 80% were seen once. This TCR was sampled from a woman between 25 and 40 years old in good health. J is TRBJ2-5 and V is TRBV30; D gene uncertain. The assigned J gene may be wrong: the sequence end matches TRBJ2-7 better. The sample taken for sequencing was memory CD4+ T cells sorted from blood. Documented subset: CD45RA-negative fraction. The CDR3 sequence is CAWRAAIEQYF. The CDR3 nucleotides read TGTGCCTGGAGGGCAGCGATCGAGCAGTACTTC.